This record concerns one TCR beta chain sequence. CDR1 and CDR2 from the germline V gene are SGHRS and YFSETQ. The CDR3 sequence is 14 residues long. Trimming cost V 6 bases and J 9 bases; bases outside gene matches: 9. The data are from a study of blood T cells in healthy people across ages. PCR was performed a second time for about 7 to 11 cycles using a sample-barcoded 5' primer and a J-beta primer mix. There were at least 3 million CDR3-containing paired-end reads obtained from each sample. Each CDR3 protein gets one entry after TCRdb re-called the 5' RACE reads with MiXCR. The sample has some 1.6 million distinct CDR3 sequences; about 31% are singletons. Isolation of PBMCs gave at least 6.5 million cells per sample.

Sequenced material: blood. The V call is TRBV5-1, the J call TRBJ2-1, with 10 bases lining up with TRBD2. The sequence was collected from a woman aged 25 to 45 in good health. Written as DNA, the CDR3 is TGCGCCAGCAACCCTAGCGGGAGTCGTCTTGAGCAGTTCTTC. Amino acid sequence: CASNPSGSRLEQFF. Full variable domain (outside the CDR3, taken from reference TRBV5-1 and TRBJ2-1): KAGVTQTPRYLIKTRGQQVTLSCSPISGHRSVSWYQQTPGQGLQFLFEYFSETQRNKGNFPGRFSGRQFSNSRSEMNVSTLELGDSALYLCASNPSGSRLEQFFGPGTRLTVL.